This T cell receptor beta chain was found in a study of blood T cells in healthy people across ages. Alongside a J-beta primer mix, a sample-barcoded 5' primer served in a second PCR lasting roughly 6 to 12 cycles. TCRdb redid the calling of the 5' RACE reads with MiXCR, one entry per CDR3 protein. Counted here are approximately 1.5 million distinct CDR3 sequences, 35% to 45% occurring once; the ten biggest clones make up about 4%. This clonotype was seen only a few times. Its target is not known. CDR3 length equals 15 residues. V dropped 2 bases and J dropped 6 bases, with 15 bases sitting between them. The germline CDR1 and CDR2 sequences are MNHEY and SVGEGT. Regarding the study as a whole: Because sorting was not performed, PBMCs prevented conclusive naive versus antigen-experienced comparison. Investigators treated diversity estimates from one million T cells as underestimates.

About 9.6 milliliters of peripheral blood were drawn from each donor into EDTA-treated tubes. The TCR comes from a woman aged 18-29 years in good health. V gene TRBV6-2 or TRBV6-3 combines with J gene TRBJ2-3; D gene unclear. The material sequenced was blood. The CDR3 loop reads CASSYGQRPVDTQYF. The DNA of the CDR3 is TGTGCCAGCAGTTACGGGCAACGACCGGTCGATACGCAGTATTTT.